The clone carrying this T cell receptor (beta chain) was detected once. What it recognizes is unknown. This sample stems from a study of cytomegalovirus exposure and HLA in healthy donors. Study-wide points: In a later analysis, specific HLA alleles were associated with more than 15,000 TCR beta sequences at a 0.05 false discovery rate. With later analysis, a missense DCLRE1C variant became linked to TCR beta V- and J-gene trimming.

A multiplex PCR was run with 60 Vbeta primers and 13 Jbeta primers. TCRdb's table, derived via immunoSEQ multiplex PCR, lists solely in-frame clones and lacks some. The sample lists 50,000 to 70,000 clones, 62% occurring once. In germline, CDR1 is SGHAT, CDR2 FQNNGV. Germline trimming cut 1 base from V and 10 bases from J; bases unmatched to any gene: 2. The CDR3 runs to 14 residues. The sequenced sample consisted of PBMCs. The sequence came from a man aged 25-45 years in good health and CMV-seronegative. J is TRBJ1-6 and V is TRBV11-2, with 9 bases lining up with TRBD1. This CDR3 is CASSLATGGSPLHF. Here the CDR3 DNA reads TGTGCCAGCAGCTTAGCCACAGGGGGCTCACCCCTCCACTTT.